The next 25 T cell receptor beta chains were all read from a single sample in a study of control samples from healthy donors and cancer patients (dated by TCRdb to 2020 to 2021). Library method: the immunoSEQ multiplex PCR assay. TCRdb's version of the immuneACCESS table is confined to in-frame rearrangements and falls short of the full clone set. An unresolved V gene accounts for under half of the shortfall where checked; the remainder is of unknown origin. The sample yields around 17,000 clones; 85% to 90% were counted once. The biggest ten clones account for approximately 30% of the sample. Sequencing was carried out using PBMCs. Receptors originate from a man aged 55 to 70 with head and neck cancer.

The chain carries TRBV6-5 and TRBJ2-7; D ambiguous. The CDR3 has 12 residues. The germline CDR1 and CDR2 sequences are MNHEY and SVGAGI. The V end lost 5 bases, the J end lost 6 bases, and 11 bases lay between the germline ends. CDR3 sequence reads: CASSRLGLEQYF. CDR3 coding DNA: TGTGCCAGCAGTCGGCTTGGTCTCGAGCAGTACTTC.

This clone has a single count. The chain uses TRBV15 and TRBJ1-3; no clear D gene. Germline V gene lookup returns CDR1 LNHNV and CDR2 YYDKDF (reference sequence). V lost 3 bases and J lost 0, with 12 bases in between. The CDR3 has 16 residues. DNA for the CDR3: TGTGCCACCAGCAGCCCGGACTTACCCTCTGGAAACACCATATATTTT. Translating it yields CATSSPDLPSGNTIYF.

The chain has TRBV7-9 and TRBJ1-2; D ambiguous. V lost 0 bases to trimming and J lost 0 bases, with 5 bases between them. Germline lookup yields CDR1 SEHNR and CDR2 FQNEAQ (reference sequence). The CDR3 loop spans 14 amino acids. CDR3 amino acids: CASSLAVTNYGYTF. The CDR3 DNA is TGTGCCAGCAGCTTAGCAGTTACTAACTATGGCTACACCTTC.

The gene calls are TRBV5-4 and TRBJ1-1, with a possible D match to TRBD1 (5 bases). Germline assignment: CDR1 SGHNT and CDR2 YYREEE (reference sequence). The CDR3 loop spans 13 amino acids. Between the trimmed V and J ends, which lost 3 bases and 10 bases, there was a span of 16 bases. The CDR3 reads CASSSLGEEAAFF. CDR3 coding DNA: TGTGCCAGCAGCTCCTTAGGGGAAGAGGCAGCTTTCTTT.

The chain uses TRBV5-6 and TRBJ2-7; maybe TRBD1 (5 bases). V lost 0 bases and J 4 bases, leaving 14 bases between the germline ends. CDR1 SGHDT and CDR2 YYEEEE come from the germline V gene. The CDR3 has 15 residues. In DNA, the CDR3 is TGTGCCAGCAGCTTGGCGGCAGGGATGGTGTACGAGCAGTACTTC. It specifies CASSLAAGMVYEQYF.

J is TRBJ2-3 and V is TRBV27; D is uncertain. Germline lookup yields CDR1 MNHEY and CDR2 SMNVEV (reference sequence). The length of the CDR3 is 14 residues. Trimming took 8 bases from V and 0 from J, leaving 12 bases between them. The CDR3 loop is CASSWGTSTDTQYF. The CDR3 coding sequence is TGTGCCAGCTCCTGGGGAACTAGCACAGATACGCAGTATTTT.

This chain joins TRBV7-9 and TRBJ1-2; maybe TRBD1 (5 bases). CDR3 size: 12 residues. Trimming removed 6 bases from V and 8 bases from J, with 13 bases in between. The germline V gene has CDR1 SEHNR and CDR2 FQNEAQ (reference sequence). The CDR3 DNA reads as TGTGCCAGCAGACACGGCGGGGGAGGCTACACCTTC. This codes for CASRHGGGGYTF.

The chain recombines TRBV27 with TRBJ2-7; 12 bases map to TRBD2. J was trimmed by 6 bases and V by 4 bases; bases with no gene match: 4. Germline V gene sequence: CDR1 MNHEY, CDR2 SMNVEV (reference sequence). There are 14 residues in the CDR3. CDR3 protein: CASSWASGGGEQYF. CDR3 in DNA: TGTGCCAGCAGTTGGGCTAGCGGGGGGGGCGAGCAGTACTTC.

The CDR3 loop is CASSPQGGQGNYEQYF. CDR3 bases: TGTGCCAGCAGCCCACAGGGGGGACAGGGGAACTACGAGCAGTACTTC. The chain links TRBV7-6 to TRBJ2-7; 10 positions agree with TRBD1. V shed 5 bases and J 3 bases; nucleotides not matched to a gene: 10. The CDR3 is 16 amino acids. The germline gives CDR1 SGHVS, CDR2 FNYEAQ.

The rearrangement joins TRBV6-5 to TRBJ1-4, with 9 bases lining up with TRBD1. The CDR3 is 15 residues long. With V trimmed by 6 bases and J by 7 bases, 9 bases remained unmatched. Per the germline V gene, CDR1 is MNHEY and CDR2 is SVGAGI. Here the CDR3 reads CASRRGQGWGEKLFF. The CDR3 region has the DNA TGTGCCAGCAGGCGCGGACAGGGGTGGGGTGAAAAACTGTTTTTT.

The V gene is TRBV10-2, the J gene TRBJ2-6; D gene unclear. The V end was cut by 5 bases, the J end by 8 bases, with 10 bases between. The CDR3 consists of 13 residues. Germline loops: CDR1 WSHSY, CDR2 SAAADI. Here the CDR3 DNA reads TGCGCCAGCAGTAACCCAGGTTCCAACGTCCTGACTTTC. This translates into CASSNPGSNVLTF.

In its sample, this clone was seen once. The V call is TRBV4-2, the J call TRBJ2-1; weak D call: TRBD2 (5 bases). The CDR3 has 17 amino acids. CDR1 is LGHNA, CDR2 YNFKEQ, per germline. The ends were cut back, 4 bases at V and 3 bases at J, with 19 bases in the middle. The CDR3, as DNA: TGTGCCAGCAGCCGCATGCCCGAAGCGGAGCTCTACAATGAGCAGTTCTTC. This translates into CASSRMPEAELYNEQFF.

The chain couples TRBV4-1 to TRBJ2-7; 8 bases line up with TRBD2. Germline V gene lookup returns CDR1 MGHRA and CDR2 YSYEKL. Unmatched junction bases numbered 12, after V lost 1 base and J lost 7 bases. The CDR3 has 16 amino acids. CDR3 coding DNA: TGCGCCAGCAGCCAAGGGCCAGCGGGGGACTACGAGGAGCAGTACTTC. This gives the protein CASSQGPAGDYEEQYF.

The chain's CDR3 is CASTDGYKDGYTF. DNA of the CDR3: TGTGCCAGCACCGACGGGTATAAGGATGGCTACACCTTC. The chain recombines TRBV25-1 with TRBJ1-2; D is unresolved. V lost 7 bases and J lost 6, with 15 bases in between. The CDR3 sequence is 13 residues long. Germline lookup yields CDR1 MGHDK and CDR2 SYGVNS.

This chain links TRBV9 with TRBJ1-3; possible D gene TRBD1, 6 bases. V lost 0 bases and J 0 bases, leaving 13 bases between the germline ends. Looked up from germline, CDR1 is SGDLS and CDR2 is YYNGEE. The CDR3 has 17 residues. The CDR3 region is CASSVGARGSSGNTIYF. The CDR3 DNA follows: TGTGCCAGCAGCGTAGGGGCCAGGGGCAGCTCTGGAAACACCATATATTTT.

CDR3 protein: CASSLASQGHTEAFF. Written as DNA, the CDR3 is TGTGCCAGCAGCTTGGCCTCGCAAGGGCACACTGAAGCTTTCTTT. V gene TRBV5-4 combines with J gene TRBJ1-1; D gene unclear. Trimming shortened V by 0 bases and J by 3 bases, and 12 bases separated the two germline ends. The germline gives CDR1 SGHNT, CDR2 YYREEE (reference sequence). This CDR3 is built from 15 residues.

The chain links TRBV6-5 to TRBJ1-2; D ambiguous. CDR3 length: 13 amino acids. Trimming cost V 2 bases and J 11 bases, with 15 bases left between them. The germline gives CDR1 MNHEY, CDR2 SVGAGI. CDR3 DNA: TGTGCCAGCAGTTACCGCCGGACTAGTGGGTACACCTTC. Encoded protein: CASSYRRTSGYTF.

J is TRBJ1-6 and V is TRBV19; 8 nucleotides line up with TRBD1. The V and J ends lost 7 bases and 7 bases, in that order; junction bases with no gene match: 18. The CDR3 is made up of 18 amino acids. Germline CDR1 LNHDA, CDR2 SQIVND (reference sequence). CDR3 in DNA: TGTGCCAGTAACTCCCCTCTTACCTTGACAGGGGACAATTCACCCCTCCACTTT. Its protein is CASNSPLTLTGDNSPLHF.

The chain combines TRBV27 with TRBJ1-6; D is unclear. The CDR3 is 13 amino acids. Germline values: CDR1 MNHEY, CDR2 SMNVEV (reference sequence). Trimming removed 6 bases from V and 7 bases from J, with 10 bases in between. DNA for the CDR3: TGTGCCAGCAGAAATATGGGCAATTCACCCCTCCACTTT. Amino acids: CASRNMGNSPLHF.

The V and J genes are TRBV2 and TRBJ1-4; D might be TRBD1 (6 bases). The CDR3 spans 15 residues. The V and J ends lost 1 base and 3 bases respectively, with 9 bases between them. Germline V gives CDR1 SNHLY, CDR2 FYNNEI. The CDR3 is CASSEGGAANEKLFF. The CDR3 DNA follows: TGTGCCAGCAGTGAAGGGGGGGCGGCTAATGAAAAACTGTTTTTT. Supplemented by reference TRBV2 and TRBJ1-4, the full variable domain reads EPEVTQTPSHQVTQMGQEVILRCVPISNHLYFYWYRQILGQKVEFLVSFYNNEISEKSEIFDDQFSVERPDGSNFTLKIRSTKLEDSAMYFCASSEGGAANEKLFFGSGTQLSVL.

The V and J genes are TRBV5-1 and TRBJ1-2; D is perhaps TRBD1 (5 bases). Trimming removed 3 bases at V and 8 bases at J, with 20 bases between. This CDR3 comprises 15 residues. From germline, CDR1 is SGHRS and CDR2 YFSETQ. Written as DNA, the CDR3 is TGCGCCAGCAGCTACCCGGCGGGGCAGGGAGAAGGCTACACCTTC. Translated, it gives CASSYPAGQGEGYTF.

The CDR3 DNA reads as TGTGCCACCTTTGTAGGGGGCGAGCAGTACTTC. Protein sequence: CATFVGGEQYF. The chain recombines TRBV6-6 with TRBJ2-7; D is possibly TRBD1 (6 bases). The CDR3 totals 11 residues. The germline V gene has CDR1 MNHNY and CDR2 SVGAGI (reference sequence). Trimming removed 10 bases at V and 6 bases at J, with 13 bases between.

The chain carries TRBV9 and TRBJ1-6; D is uncertain. The CDR3 extends over 14 amino acids. Per the germline V gene, CDR1 is SGDLS and CDR2 is YYNGEE. V was pared by 2 bases and J by 7 bases, with 10 bases between. The CDR3 protein is CASSVGNVNSPLHF. The CDR3 DNA reads as TGTGCCAGCAGCGTGGGGAATGTCAATTCACCCCTCCACTTT.

This clone was observed a handful of times. Written as DNA, the CDR3 is TGCGCCAGCAGCCAGGGGGAGGCGAACACCGGGGAGCTGTTTTTT. Encoded protein: CASSQGEANTGELFF. The chain recombines TRBV4-1 with TRBJ2-2, with a tentative D call TRBD2 (6 bases). Looked up from germline, CDR1 is MGHRA and CDR2 is YSYEKL. V was shortened by 3 bases and J by 0 bases, with 8 bases between the two germline ends. The CDR3 totals 15 residues.

V and J are TRBV2 and TRBJ2-7, with D unresolved. V was clipped by 10 bases and J by 2 bases, with 18 bases between them. Germline CDR1 SNHLY, CDR2 FYNNEI. This CDR3 is 14 amino acids long. The CDR3 is CAIQMGLPPYEQYF. CDR3 nucleotide sequence: TGTGCCATACAGATGGGTCTCCCACCCTACGAGCAGTACTTC.